This is a list of T cell receptor beta chains from one sample in a study of blood T cell repertoires in COVID-19. The table came from immunoSEQ multiplex PCR; TCRdb's copy has only in-frame clones and leaves some out. The table has about 330,000 clones, around 87% seen once. The material sequenced was PBMCs or T cells enriched from blood (not recorded which). The receptors come from a woman aged 25 to 45 who had recovered from COVID-19. Each CDR3 is given with its conserved first and last residue. The D gene is left open where the match is weak. Clone size appears in some rows only: once, few, many, or a class for an expanded clone.

CDR3 DNA	CDR3 protein	D gene	V gene	J gene	clone size
TGTGCCAGCAGTGAAATTCTGGCTTCAGCCTACGAGCAGTACTTC	CASSEILASAYEQYF	NA	TRBV2	TRBJ2-7	NA
TGTGCCAGCTCCTCTTTGTTCGAGGACGAGCAGTACTTC	CASSSLFEDEQYF	NA	TRBV28	TRBJ2-7	NA
TGTGCCAGCAGCGCCGGGGACTTCAATGAGCAGTTCTTC	CASSAGDFNEQFF	NA	TRBV9	TRBJ2-1	NA
TGTGCCAGCAGCCTGACAGGCACAGATACGCAGTATTTT	CASSLTGTDTQYF	NA	TRBV11-3	TRBJ2-3	NA
TGTGCCAGCAGTCGCCGAGTGAGACAGTCTAGCACAGATACGCAGTATTTT	CASSRRVRQSSTDTQYF	NA	TRBV27	TRBJ2-3	NA
TGCAGCGTTGAAGATGAGGGGGATAGCTTCAACTACGAGCAGTACTTC	CSVEDEGDSFNYEQYF	NA	TRBV29-1	TRBJ2-7	NA
TGCGCCAGCAGCTTGGGAGGGGGACAGGGCTTGAATGAGCAGTTCTTC	CASSLGGGQGLNEQFF	TRBD1	TRBV5-1	TRBJ2-1	NA
TGCGCCAGCAGTTTCATGGGGACAGGGGTTACAGATGAGCAGTTCTTC	CASSFMGTGVTDEQFF	TRBD1	TRBV5-1	TRBJ2-1	once
TGCGCCAGCAGCTTGGGAGACCGGGGAAGAGAGACCCAGTACTTC	CASSLGDRGRETQYF	NA	TRBV5-1	TRBJ2-5	NA
TGTGCCACCAGCAGGGGACGACAGGGGAAGGCAAGTGGCTACACCTTC	CATSRGRQGKASGYTF	TRBD1	TRBV15	TRBJ1-2	NA
TGTGCCAGCAGTTTAGCGGGGGGGCTCTACAATGAGCAGTTCTTC	CASSLAGGLYNEQFF	TRBD2	TRBV27	TRBJ2-1	few
TGTGCCAGCAGTGAAACAGGGGTGTTCGGAAACACCATATATTTT	CASSETGVFGNTIYF	TRBD1	TRBV6-1	TRBJ1-3	NA
TGTGCCAGCCGAGGGCGGCGGAACACTGAAGCTTTCTTT	CASRGRRNTEAFF	NA	TRBV7-2	TRBJ1-1	NA
TGTGCCAGCTCACGGGATAAGGGGGTTGATGGCTACACCTTC	CASSRDKGVDGYTF	NA	TRBV18	TRBJ1-2	few
TGTGCCAGCAGCCTGGGGCCCGGACAGGGCCGCGGCTACACCTTC	CASSLGPGQGRGYTF	TRBD1	TRBV11-2	TRBJ1-2	NA
TGTGCCAGCAGCTCTCACAGCGGCCAAGAGACCCAGTACTTC	CASSSHSGQETQYF	NA	TRBV5-5	TRBJ2-5	few
TGTGCCAGCAGCGCCGGGATTCTAAATGAAAAACTGTTTTTT	CASSAGILNEKLFF	NA	TRBV11-2	TRBJ1-4	NA
TGTGCCAGCAGACAGGTCCTGGCTAACTATGGCTACACCTTC	CASRQVLANYGYTF	NA	TRBV7-2	TRBJ1-2	NA
TGTGCCAGTACCAACATAGACGGGAATCGGGGGGAAGCTTTCTTT	CASTNIDGNRGEAFF	NA	TRBV19	TRBJ1-1	NA
TGTGCCAGCAGTTCAGTCTCGAAATCCAAGGACAGGGGGCGCCGAACTGAAGCTTTCTTT	CASSSVSKSKDRGRRTEAFF	TRBD1	TRBV28	TRBJ1-1	NA
TGTGCCAGCAGCCAGCGAAGGGGCTCCTACGAGCAGTACTTC	CASSQRRGSYEQYF	NA	TRBV14	TRBJ2-7	NA
TGCAGCGCTGCGGGGGACAGGCCTTACGGATATGGCTACACCTTC	CSAAGDRPYGYGYTF	TRBD1	TRBV29-1	TRBJ1-2	NA
TGCAGCGTTGAGGGGACAGAACAAGAGACCCAGTACTTC	CSVEGTEQETQYF	TRBD1	TRBV29-1	TRBJ2-5	NA
TGCGCCAGCAGCTTGGGGACTAGTAATTCCTACAATGAGCAGTTCTTC	CASSLGTSNSYNEQFF	TRBD2	TRBV5-1	TRBJ2-1	NA
TGTGCCAGCAGCATGAGCGGGGGGACAACAGATACGCAGTATTTT	CASSMSGGTTDTQYF	TRBD2	TRBV7-6	TRBJ2-3	NA
TGTGCCAGCAGCCGGGGGGGGTCCAGCACAGATACGCAGTATTTT	CASSRGGSSTDTQYF	TRBD2	TRBV5-4	TRBJ2-3	NA
TGTGCCACCAGTGCTATAGGGACTAGAGGCCCAGATACGCAGTATTTT	CATSAIGTRGPDTQYF	TRBD2	TRBV24-1	TRBJ2-3	NA
TGTGCCAGCAGCTTCGAGGCCAGCGGGGGAATCTACAATGAGCAGTTCTTC	CASSFEASGGIYNEQFF	TRBD2	TRBV5-6	TRBJ2-1	NA
TGTGCCAGCAGTGTAAAGGCTTCCGTGGCAGGGCTAACCTTC	CASSVKASVAGLTF	NA	TRBV2	TRBJ1-2	NA
TGTGCCAGCAGCCAGGTTACAGGGTGGCACACTGAAGCTTTCTTT	CASSQVTGWHTEAFF	NA	TRBV14	TRBJ1-1	NA
TGCGCCAGCAGCTTCGGACAGGTAGGGTATTACGAGCAGTACTTC	CASSFGQVGYYEQYF	TRBD1	TRBV5-1	TRBJ2-7	NA
TGTGCCAGTCATACAGGGGAACGTGGCTACACCTTC	CASHTGERGYTF	NA	TRBV21-1	TRBJ1-2	NA
TGTGCCAGCAGCCAAGTGGACGGGGGGCACTACAATGAGCAGTTCTTC	CASSQVDGGHYNEQFF	NA	TRBV3-1/TRBV3-2	TRBJ2-1	NA
TGTGCCAGCAGCCAAGATCCCAGGGGTCGCAATCAGCCCCAGCATTTT	CASSQDPRGRNQPQHF	NA	TRBV3-1/TRBV3-2	TRBJ1-5	NA
TGTGCCAGCAGCTCCGGGACAGGGGCGAGTGAAAAACTGTTTTTT	CASSSGTGASEKLFF	TRBD1	TRBV9	TRBJ1-4	NA
TGCGCCAGCAGCCAAGTCAGGGGGACTGGGGCCAACGTCCTGACTTTC	CASSQVRGTGANVLTF	TRBD1	TRBV4-1	TRBJ2-6	NA
TGTGCCAGCAGTGACAGGGGTTCTGGCTACACCTTC	CASSDRGSGYTF	NA	TRBV2	TRBJ1-2	few
TGTGCCAGCAGCTTAGGACTAGCGGGGGTACAAGAGACCCAGTACTTC	CASSLGLAGVQETQYF	TRBD2	TRBV11-3	TRBJ2-5	NA
TGCGCCAGCAGTGATGGTCGCACAGGCTACACCTTC	CASSDGRTGYTF	NA	TRBV5-1	TRBJ1-2	once
TGCAGTGCTAGTCCCCGGGGGAGACGAGCTTTCTTT	CSASPRGRRAFF	NA	TRBV20-1	TRBJ1-1	NA
TGTGCCAGCCGGGGACAGGGGATTCCCTACGAGCAGTACTTC	CASRGQGIPYEQYF	TRBD1	TRBV27	TRBJ2-7	NA
TGTGCCACCCGACAGGGCTCGAACACCGGGGAGCTGTTTTTT	CATRQGSNTGELFF	TRBD1	TRBV27	TRBJ2-2	NA
TGCGCCAGCAGCTTGGAGGCGGGGGTCGACACAGATACGCAGTATTTT	CASSLEAGVDTDTQYF	TRBD2	TRBV5-1	TRBJ2-3	NA
TGTGCCAGCAGCCTCGGGGGGGGCAGGGTTGCAGCTTTCTTT	CASSLGGGRVAAFF	NA	TRBV7-2	TRBJ1-1	NA
TGTGCCAGCAGTGACGGGACTAGCGTCTACAATGAGCAGTTCTTC	CASSDGTSVYNEQFF	TRBD2	TRBV6-2/TRBV6-3	TRBJ2-1	NA
TGTGCCAGCAGCTTGGTAATCGGGACAGAGAACTATGGCTACACCTTC	CASSLVIGTENYGYTF	TRBD1	TRBV5-4	TRBJ1-2	NA
TGTGCCAGCAGCCAAGACCCCTCAGCGGGGGTAGGGGATACGCAGTATTTT	CASSQDPSAGVGDTQYF	TRBD2	TRBV3-1/TRBV3-2	TRBJ2-3	NA
TGTGCCAGCTCTCTCGGACACGTAGAAGAGACCCAGTACTTC	CASSLGHVEETQYF	NA	TRBV18	TRBJ2-5	NA
TGTGCCAGCAGTCCCCTCGTGTTGAACACCATATATTTT	CASSPLVLNTIYF	NA	TRBV28	TRBJ1-3	NA
TGTGCCAGCAGCCCAGGACTAGCGGGCCTCACAGATACGCAGTATTTT	CASSPGLAGLTDTQYF	TRBD2	TRBV9	TRBJ2-3	NA
TGTGCCAGCAGCTTATGGGCCTCAGACCATTCACCCCTCCACTTT	CASSLWASDHSPLHF	NA	TRBV7-9	TRBJ1-6	NA
TGTGCCAGCAGTTCACAGGTGGGGATGAATCAGCCCCAGCATTTT	CASSSQVGMNQPQHF	NA	TRBV28	TRBJ1-5	once
TGCAGCGTCCCGAGGCGCGACGAGCAGTACTTC	CSVPRRDEQYF	NA	TRBV20-1	TRBJ2-7	NA
TGTGCTAGTGGCCCCGGACAGGGCTACGAGCAGTACTTC	CASGPGQGYEQYF	TRBD1	TRBV12-5	TRBJ2-7	NA
TGTGCCAGCAGCCCCCTACGGACAGGGTGGAAAGAAAAACTGTTTTTT	CASSPLRTGWKEKLFF	TRBD1	TRBV7-8	TRBJ1-4	NA
TGCGCCAGCAGCCTCGGAGGGACTAATGAAAAACTGTTTTTT	CASSLGGTNEKLFF	NA	TRBV5-1	TRBJ1-4	NA
TGCGCCAGCAGCCCTGTCTTCAGCGGGACCGACTATGGCTACACCTTC	CASSPVFSGTDYGYTF	NA	TRBV4-3	TRBJ1-2	NA